Following are 30 T cell receptor beta chains from one sample sequenced in a study of human T cells and chemical hapten exposure. TCRdb re-derived calls from the RACE reads in MiXCR, one entry per CDR3 protein. The sample lists 95,000 to 100,000 distinct CDR3 sequences, roughly an eighth occurring once. Time point here: patch test 1, 2 weeks after DPC sensitization. Treatment specified: therapeutic diphenylcyclopropenone sensitization with weekly scalp DPC. Sequenced material: whole blood, taken in connection with sensitization to the hapten diphenylcyclopropenone (DPC). These receptors were taken from a woman aged 40 to 50 with alopecia areata. Some clones in this sample may be carry-over from other donors' samples.

This chain links TRBV21-1 with TRBJ2-7; the table gives TRBD2 as D, unverified against the DNA. TRBV21-1 is recorded as a pseudogene. CDR3 length: 13 residues. CDR3 amino acids: CASSPAGAYEQYF. The CDR3 DNA reads as TGTGCCAGCTCTCCAGCGGGAGCCTACGAGCAGTACTTC.

The V and J genes are TRBV3-1 and TRBJ2-3, with D uncertain. Germline CDR1 and CDR2: LGHDT and YNNKEL (reference sequence). The length of the CDR3 is 11 residues. V gave up 2 bases and J gave up 6 bases, with 3 bases separating them. CDR3 protein: CASSQMDTQYF. CDR3 sequence (DNA): TGTGCCAGCAGCCAAATGGATACGCAGTATTTT.

The table lists this clonotype with a few counts. The V and J genes are TRBV11-2 and TRBJ2-1; no reliable D call. V was cut by 7 bases and J by 4 bases, with 17 bases left in between. This CDR3 has 15 residues. Germline CDR1 is SGHAT and CDR2 is FQNNGV. The CDR3 reads CASNRQATTYNEQFF. CDR3 sequence (DNA): TGTGCCAGCAACCGGCAGGCTACAACGTACAATGAGCAGTTCTTC.

This clonotype was recorded a few times. V gene TRBV6-2 or TRBV6-3 combines with J gene TRBJ2-7; 12 positions match TRBD2. The V gene's germline CDR1 is MNHEY and CDR2 SVGEGT. J was trimmed by 2 bases and V by 5 bases; bases with no gene match: 7. This CDR3 comprises 16 residues. The CDR3 nucleotides read TGTGCCAGCAGTGAGCCCGGACTAGCGGGAACCTACGAGCAGTACTTC. Translating it yields CASSEPGLAGTYEQYF.

This clonotype was picked up a small number of times. The rearrangement joins TRBV20-1 to TRBJ1-5; 8 bases align to TRBD1. V trimming: 0 bases; J trimming: 2 bases; junction bases outside the gene matches: 9. Per germline, CDR1 DFQATT and CDR2 SNEGSKA (reference sequence). This CDR3 spans 17 amino acids. The CDR3 coding sequence is TGCAGTGCTAGAGATGGTGAGACAGGGGTGCGCAATCAGCCCCAGCATTTT. It yields the protein CSARDGETGVRNQPQHF.

This clonotype has just a few counts. V and J are TRBV4-1 and TRBJ2-7, with 8 nucleotides matching TRBD2. V lost 1 base, J lost 0 bases, and 5 bases stayed unmatched. The germline CDR1 and CDR2 sequences are MGHRA and YSYEKL. CDR3 length equals 16 residues. The CDR3 loop is CASSQARGGSSYEQYF. CDR3 bases: TGCGCCAGCAGCCAAGCCCGCGGGGGGAGCTCCTACGAGCAGTACTTC.

The sample holds a few counts of this clonotype. The J gene is TRBJ2-7, the V gene TRBV2; 9 bases align to TRBD1. CDR3 length: 15 residues. V shed 6 bases and J 0 bases; nucleotides not matched to a gene: 6. CDR1 SNHLY and CDR2 FYNNEI come from the germline V gene. DNA for the CDR3: TGTGCCAGCAGACTAAGGACAGGGGACTCCTACGAGCAGTACTTC. This translates into CASRLRTGDSYEQYF. Using reference TRBV2 and TRBJ2-7 for the parts outside the CDR3, the full variable domain is EPEVTQTPSHQVTQMGQEVILRCVPISNHLYFYWYRQILGQKVEFLVSFYNNEISEKSEIFDDQFSVERPDGSNFTLKIRSTKLEDSAMYFCASRLRTGDSYEQYFGPGTRLTVT.

CDR3 DNA sequence: TGTGCCAGCAGCTTTGGGGTTAGCACTGAAGCTTTCTTT. It yields the protein CASSFGVSTEAFF. The chain is built from TRBV6-4 and TRBJ1-1; D remains ambiguous. Deletions cut 6 bases from V and 4 bases from J, with 12 bases between. Germline lookup yields CDR1 MRHNA and CDR2 SNTAGT. This CDR3 region has 13 residues.

The chain combines TRBV7-2 with TRBJ2-1; D gene ambiguous. The CDR3 has 17 residues. Germline CDR1 SGHTA, CDR2 FQGNSA. Trimming pared 5 bases from V and 0 bases from J, leaving 17 bases between. CDR3 protein: CASSAPNSRSSYNEQFF. The CDR3 bases are TGTGCCAGCAGCGCCCCTAATTCTCGAAGCTCCTACAATGAGCAGTTCTTC.

This clonotype was seen a handful of times. The gene calls are TRBV29-1 and TRBJ2-2; D unresolved. Trimming pared 7 bases from V and 5 bases from J, leaving 11 bases between. Germline CDR1 SQVTM, CDR2 ANQGSEA. The CDR3 has 12 residues. The CDR3 nucleotides are TGCAGCGCGAGGTCGTTAACCGGGGAGCTGTTTTTT. Residues: CSARSLTGELFF.

This clonotype was observed a handful of times. The chain has TRBV7-2 and TRBJ2-3; D ambiguous. CDR1 is SGHTA and CDR2 is FQGNSA in the germline V gene. The V and J ends lost 4 bases and 0 bases respectively, with 5 bases between them. The CDR3 extends over 13 amino acids. The CDR3 region is CASSYTSTDTQYF. The CDR3 DNA follows: TGTGCCAGCAGCTATACCAGCACAGATACGCAGTATTTT.

This clonotype has ten or more counts. J is TRBJ2-7 and V is TRBV20-1; D perhaps matches TRBD2 (5 bases). This CDR3 contains 14 residues. Trimming pared 5 bases from V and 5 bases from J, leaving 19 bases between. Per germline, CDR1 DFQATT and CDR2 SNEGSKA (reference sequence). CDR3 residues: CSAQRTRTVDEQYF. For the CDR3, the DNA is TGCAGTGCTCAGAGAACTAGGACTGTCGACGAGCAGTACTTC.

The table lists this clonotype with a few counts. The junction differs from germline at one of its ends, possibly a read error. The chain uses TRBV5-1 and TRBJ1-1, with D possibly being TRBD1 (5 bases). CDR1 SGHRS and CDR2 YFSETQ come from the germline V gene. There are 13 residues in the CDR3. The CDR3 is CASRDGDSTKAFF. The CDR3 DNA is TGCGCCAGCAGGGACGGCGACAGCACTAAAGCTTTCTTT.

This clonotype was detected ten times or more. The germline gene is not matched at one end of the junction; a read error may be the cause. V and J are TRBV20-1 and TRBJ1-4; D ambiguous. The germline gives CDR1 DFQATT, CDR2 SNEGSKA (reference sequence). CDR3 length: 14 residues. The CDR3 DNA reads as TGCAGTGCTAGAGATGGTCGGATTAATGAGAAACTGTTTTTT. This sequence encodes CSARDGRINEKLFF.

The table lists this clonotype with many counts. The chain is built from TRBV11-2 and TRBJ1-3; no clear D gene. The CDR3 has 16 amino acids. CDR1 and CDR2 from the germline V gene are SGHAT and FQNNGV. The V end lost 5 bases, the J end lost 4 bases, and 18 bases lay between the germline ends. The CDR3 DNA sequence: TGTGCCAGCAGCCCCTCTGGTTTGTCAGCGGGAAACACCATATATTTT. Amino acids: CASSPSGLSAGNTIYF.

The J gene is TRBJ2-1, the V gene TRBV7-2, with 9 bases aligning to TRBD2. With V trimmed by 5 bases and J by 4 bases, 6 bases remained unmatched. In germline, CDR1 is SGHTA, CDR2 FQGNSA. This CDR3 has 15 residues. CDR3 nucleotides: TGTGCCAGCAGCCCAGACGCGGGAGGGTACAATGAGCAGTTCTTC. Its translation is CASSPDAGGYNEQFF.

The chain joins TRBV29-1 to TRBJ2-7; TRBD1 matches at 10 bases. The CDR3 is made up of 14 amino acids. V lost 4 bases and J lost 2; bases outside the gene matches: 5. CDR1 and CDR2 (germline): SQVTM, ANQGSEA. CDR3 amino acids: CSVGRDRGTYEQYF. In DNA, the CDR3 is TGCAGCGTTGGAAGGGACAGGGGCACCTACGAGCAGTACTTC.

There are a few counts of this clonotype. This rearrangement joins TRBV7-3 to TRBJ2-1, with D perhaps assigned TRBD1 or TRBD2 (6 bases each). CDR1 and CDR2 from the germline V gene are SGHTA and FQGTGA. V lost 5 bases, J lost 1 base, and 15 bases lay in between. The CDR3 has 16 amino acids. Here the CDR3 reads CASSPWGAGSYNEQFF. The DNA for the CDR3 is TGTGCCAGCAGCCCCTGGGGGGCGGGATCCTACAATGAGCAGTTCTTC.

The CDR3 DNA follows: TGTGCCAGCAGTTACACTAGGGCGAGCCCCCAATTGGATACGCAGTATTTT. This codes for CASSYTRASPQLDTQYF. The chain joins TRBV6-6 to TRBJ2-3; a weak D match, TRBD2 (5 bases). Germline CDR1 and CDR2: MNHNY and SVGAGI (reference sequence). The CDR3 runs to 17 residues. With 2 bases removed from V and 6 bases from J, the gap between germline ends came to 21 bases.

This clonotype was recorded a few times. This rearrangement joins TRBV6-4 to TRBJ2-3; weak D call: TRBD2 (6 bases). With 4 bases removed from V and 8 bases from J, the gap between germline ends came to 10 bases. The CDR3 totals 12 residues. Germline lookup yields CDR1 MRHNA and CDR2 SNTAGT. This CDR3 reads CASSGNSGTQYF. CDR3 in DNA: TGTGCCAGCAGTGGAAATAGCGGTACGCAGTATTTT.

This clonotype came up many times. The rearrangement joins TRBV30 to TRBJ1-1; D perhaps matches TRBD1 (6 bases). Germline assignment: CDR1 GTSNPN and CDR2 SVGIG (reference sequence). V was shortened by 2 bases and J by 2 bases, with 12 bases between the two germline ends. This CDR3 has 14 amino acids. The CDR3 spells CAWSTTTGNTEAFF. The CDR3 bases are TGTGCCTGGAGTACCACGACAGGCAACACTGAAGCTTTCTTT.

This clonotype was counted ten times or more. The chain has TRBV20-1 and TRBJ1-2; D is unclear. This CDR3 contains 12 residues. Trimming left V 3 bases short and J 5 bases short, with 10 bases between. CDR1 is DFQATT, CDR2 SNEGSKA, per germline (reference sequence). The DNA for the CDR3 is TGCAGTGCTAGTCGCCCTGATTATGGCTACACCTTC. Protein sequence: CSASRPDYGYTF.

This clonotype was seen ten or more times. This chain joins TRBV7-6 and TRBJ2-7; a weak D match, TRBD2 (5 bases). This CDR3 contains 15 residues. The germline V gene has CDR1 SGHVS and CDR2 FNYEAQ. V dropped 5 bases and J dropped 3 bases, with 17 bases sitting between them. CDR3 region: CASSARSGLYYEQYF. CDR3 in DNA: TGTGCCAGCAGCGCAAGGAGCGGACTCTACTACGAGCAGTACTTC.

This clonotype was picked up a small number of times. The chain is built from TRBV20-1 and TRBJ1-5; a possible D gene is TRBD1 (5 bases). The V and J ends lost 6 bases and 5 bases respectively, with 11 bases between them. The germline V gene has CDR1 DFQATT and CDR2 SNEGSKA (reference sequence). CDR3 size: 12 residues. The CDR3 is CSAVRGDQPQHF. The CDR3 region has the DNA TGCAGTGCGGTAAGAGGGGATCAGCCCCAGCATTTT.

This chain links TRBV6-5 with TRBJ2-6, with 7 bases that match TRBD1. The CDR3 runs to 15 residues. The germline V gene has CDR1 MNHEY and CDR2 SVGAGI. V trimming: 7 bases; J trimming: 4 bases; junction bases outside the gene matches: 7. CDR3 loop: CASTEQGSGANVLTF. CDR3 nucleotide sequence: TGTGCCAGCACCGAACAGGGGTCCGGGGCCAACGTCCTGACTTTC.

This clonotype was seen ten or more times. The chain combines TRBV10-1 with TRBJ2-1; TRBD2 is a possible D gene (7 bases). CDR3 length equals 14 residues. V was clipped by 11 bases and J by 10 bases, with 24 bases between them. From germline, CDR1 is WNHNN and CDR2 SYGVQD (reference sequence). The CDR3 coding sequence is TGCGCCGCCCCCTCGGGGGCGGGAGCTGTGGAGCAGTTCTTC. Its translation: CAAPSGAGAVEQFF.

The V and J genes are TRBV5-1 and TRBJ2-3, with 11 bases fitting TRBD2. With 4 bases clipped from V and 8 bases from J, the junction kept 6 bases outside the gene matches. Germline V gene data show CDR1 as SGHRS and CDR2 as YFSETQ. The CDR3 sequence is 14 residues long. The CDR3 DNA reads as TGCGCCAGCAGCCTCACTAGCGGGAGTTCTACGCAGTATTTT. Translating it yields CASSLTSGSSTQYF.

This clonotype was observed a handful of times. This rearrangement joins TRBV10-3 to TRBJ2-3; D is perhaps TRBD1 (5 bases). Looked up from germline, CDR1 is ENHRY and CDR2 is SYGVKD. Trimming removed 7 bases from V and 5 bases from J, with 13 bases in between. This CDR3 contains 13 residues. CDR3 amino acids: CAIKTAQGDTQYF. The CDR3 DNA is TGTGCCATCAAGACGGCCCAGGGAGATACGCAGTATTTT.

This clonotype was counted between two and nine times. The rearrangement links TRBV30 to TRBJ2-3; D not resolved. The CDR3 is 13 residues long. The V gene's germline CDR1 is GTSNPN and CDR2 SVGIG (reference sequence). In DNA form, the CDR3 reads TGTGCAGCACGGACGGTTAGCACAGATACGCAGTATTTT. Protein: CAARTVSTDTQYF.

The V call is TRBV30, the J call TRBJ2-7, with 7 positions matching TRBD2. The length of the CDR3 is 14 residues. V lost 4 bases to trimming and J lost 6 bases; unmatched junction nucleotides: 12. Germline V CDR1 and CDR2: GTSNPN, SVGIG (reference sequence). The CDR3 DNA follows: TGTGCCTGGACCTTTAGCGGGCTCTCGCCCGAGCAGTACTTC. Translation: CAWTFSGLSPEQYF.